This passage covers 14 T cell receptor beta chains from one sample sequenced in a study of T-cell memory formation after mild COVID-19. Via MiXCR, TCRdb re-called the 5' RACE reads, giving one row per CDR3 protein. The data show just under 550,000 distinct CDR3 sequences, with approximately 20% seen just once and around 12% held by the top ten. Material: PBMCs or a T cell subset sorted from them (not recorded which). Receptors originate from an adult woman who had mild COVID-19 (a few samples of this study predate the infection). Cell type and time point are not known.

This sequence joins TRBV28 and TRBJ2-3; no firm D call. Germline V lookup: CDR1 MDHEN, CDR2 SYDVKM. This CDR3 comprises 14 residues. V shed 4 bases and J shed 3 bases, with 11 bases lying between them. The CDR3 sequence: CASSYLSSTDTQYF. CDR3 bases: TGTGCCAGCAGTTATCTGTCGTCAACAGATACGCAGTATTTT.

This clonotype was picked up a small number of times. The chain recombines TRBV4-1 with TRBJ2-5; no reliable D call. Germline lookup yields CDR1 MGHRA and CDR2 YSYEKL. The CDR3 has 15 amino acids. The germline V and J ends were trimmed by 1 base and 5 bases, with 14 bases remaining between them. CDR3 bases: TGCGCCAGCAGCCAAGCACGGCGCGACTGGGAGACCCAGTACTTC. Its translation is CASSQARRDWETQYF.

V and J are TRBV11-1 and TRBJ2-5; D gene unclear. This CDR3 is 12 amino acids long. Germline CDR1 is SGHAT and CDR2 is FQDESV (reference sequence). The ends were cut back, 5 bases at V and 4 bases at J, with 8 bases in the middle. This CDR3 reads CASSRQRETQYF. The CDR3 DNA sequence: TGTGCCAGCAGCCGTCAGAGAGAGACCCAGTACTTC.

The chain employs TRBV4-3 and TRBJ1-1; D is uncertain. The germline V and J ends were trimmed by 0 bases and 4 bases, with 12 bases remaining between them. CDR1 and CDR2 from the germline V gene are LGHNA and YSLEER. The CDR3 sequence is 15 residues long. The CDR3 bases are TGCGCCAGCAGCCAAGACGAGGCCATAGGCACTGAAGCTTTCTTT. Its protein product is CASSQDEAIGTEAFF.

The chain has TRBV20-1 and TRBJ2-1; D is unresolved. V dropped 3 bases and J dropped 5 bases, with 11 bases sitting between them. Germline values: CDR1 DFQATT, CDR2 SNEGSKA (reference sequence). The CDR3 extends over 13 amino acids. The CDR3 sequence is CSASVGYNNEQFF. The CDR3 coding sequence is TGCAGTGCTAGCGTAGGCTACAACAATGAGCAGTTCTTC.

V and J are TRBV11-1 and TRBJ2-6, with 7 nucleotides matching TRBD2. The trim removed 2 bases at V and 0 bases at J, leaving 4 bases unmatched. This CDR3 is 17 amino acids long. CDR1 and CDR2 from the germline V gene are SGHAT and FQDESV (reference sequence). In DNA form, the CDR3 reads TGTGCCAGCAGCTTACACGGGGGGAACTCTGGGGCCAACGTCCTGACTTTC. Amino acid sequence: CASSLHGGNSGANVLTF.

This clonotype was seen a few times. The V and J genes are TRBV7-2 and TRBJ1-5; possibly TRBD1 for D (6 bases). This CDR3 region has 14 residues. Germline V CDR1 and CDR2: SGHTA, FQGNSA. V lost 5 bases and J lost 5, with 13 bases in between. CDR3 sequence reads: CASSPRGGDQPQHF. CDR3 sequence (DNA): TGTGCCAGCAGCCCCCGAGGGGGTGATCAGCCCCAGCATTTT.

CDR3 nucleotide sequence: TGCAGTCCCTATGTGATTTCCAAAAACATTCAGTACTTC. Residues: CSPYVISKNIQYF. The rearrangement uses TRBV20-1 and TRBJ2-4; no clear D. CDR1 is DFQATT and CDR2 is SNEGSKA in the germline V gene (reference sequence). The CDR3 has 13 amino acids. The V end lost 8 bases, the J end lost 2 bases, and 13 bases lay between the germline ends.

At least ten counts were recorded for this clonotype. CDR3 coding DNA: TGTGCCAGCAGCTGGACAGACCAAGAGACCCAGTACTTC. Translation: CASSWTDQETQYF. This chain joins TRBV7-6 and TRBJ2-5, with D tentatively TRBD1 (6 bases). Germline V gives CDR1 SGHVS, CDR2 FNYEAQ. Trimming left V 4 bases short and J 0 bases short, with 6 bases between. The CDR3 spans 13 residues.

This rearrangement joins TRBV11-3 to TRBJ2-7; the D is unclear. Per germline, CDR1 SGHNT and CDR2 YENEEA. CDR3 length: 15 residues. V lost 6 bases to trimming and J lost 0 bases, with 15 bases between them. The CDR3, as DNA: TGTGCCAGCAGTCCCGGGTCGTCGGACTCCTACGAGCAGTACTTC. Amino acid sequence: CASSPGSSDSYEQYF.

This sequence joins TRBV19 and TRBJ1-1, with D unclear. Germline assignment: CDR1 LNHDA and CDR2 SQIVND (reference sequence). This CDR3 is 13 amino acids long. The V gene lost 5 bases and the J gene lost 0 bases, with 7 bases spanning the gap. The CDR3 protein is CASSERMNTEAFF. As DNA, the CDR3 is TGTGCCAGTAGTGAAAGGATGAACACTGAAGCTTTCTTT.

This clonotype appeared a few times. V and J are TRBV29-1 and TRBJ1-5, with D perhaps TRBD1 (5 bases). V was shortened by 4 bases and J by 5 bases, with 15 bases between the two germline ends. CDR1 is SQVTM, CDR2 ANQGSEA, per germline. This CDR3 is built from 14 residues. The CDR3 DNA is TGCAGCGTTGGGGTTGGAGGGGTGGATCAGCCCCAGCATTTT. This gives the protein CSVGVGGVDQPQHF.

Ten or more counts support this clonotype. V usage is TRBV24-1 and J usage is TRBJ2-1, with D tentatively TRBD2 (6 bases). CDR1 KGHDR and CDR2 SFDVKD come from the germline V gene. The CDR3 sequence is 13 residues long. Trimming took 0 bases from V and 9 from J, leaving 8 bases between them. The CDR3 nucleotides read TGTGCCACCAGTGATTTGGGGACTCTTGAGCAGTTCTTC. Translation gives CATSDLGTLEQFF.

This chain uses TRBV7-8 with TRBJ1-5; D gene unclear. V was cut by 0 bases and J by 0 bases, with 6 bases left in between. The CDR3 spans 15 residues. Per the germline V gene, CDR1 is SGHVS and CDR2 is FQNEAQ. CDR3 sequence: CASSLAKNSNQPQHF. The CDR3 bases are TGTGCCAGCAGCTTAGCGAAAAATAGCAATCAGCCCCAGCATTTT.